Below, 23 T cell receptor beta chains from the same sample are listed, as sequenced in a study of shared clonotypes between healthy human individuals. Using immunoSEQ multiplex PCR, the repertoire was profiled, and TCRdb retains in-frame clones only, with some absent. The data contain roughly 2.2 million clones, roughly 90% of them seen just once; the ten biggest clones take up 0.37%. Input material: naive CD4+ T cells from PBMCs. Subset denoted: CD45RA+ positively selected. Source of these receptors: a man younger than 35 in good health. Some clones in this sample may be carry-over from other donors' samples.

The CDR3 region has the DNA TGTGCCTGGAGACCCCGGGACAGAAGATATTCACCCCTCCACTTT. Translated, it gives CAWRPRDRRYSPLHF. The chain is built from TRBV30 and TRBJ1-6, with TRBD1 identical over 7 bases. Germline CDR1 is GTSNPN and CDR2 is SVGIG (reference sequence). The CDR3 is 15 residues long. V was clipped by 3 bases and J by 8 bases; unmatched bases: 10.

The CDR3 bases are TGTGCCAGCAGCTCGGGGACAGGGCAAGAGACCCAGTACTTC. Translated, it gives CASSSGTGQETQYF. The chain carries TRBV5-4 and TRBJ2-5; 9 positions match TRBD1. This CDR3 contains 14 residues. CDR1 SGHNT and CDR2 YYREEE come from the germline V gene (reference sequence). The trim removed 3 bases at V and 2 bases at J, leaving 2 bases unmatched.

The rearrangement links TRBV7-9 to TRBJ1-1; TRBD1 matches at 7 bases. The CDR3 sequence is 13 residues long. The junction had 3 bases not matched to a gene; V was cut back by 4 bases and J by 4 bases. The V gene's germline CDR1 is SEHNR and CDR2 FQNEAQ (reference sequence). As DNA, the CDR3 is TGTGCCAGCAGCTCAGGGGGAAGCACTGAAGCTTTCTTT. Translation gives CASSSGGSTEAFF.

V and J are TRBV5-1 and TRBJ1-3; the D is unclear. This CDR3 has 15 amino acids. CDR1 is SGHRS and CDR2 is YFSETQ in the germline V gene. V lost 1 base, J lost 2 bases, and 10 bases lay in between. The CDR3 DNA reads TGCGCCAGCAGCTTGCAGGCTTTCGCTGGAAACACCATATATTTT. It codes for CASSLQAFAGNTIYF.

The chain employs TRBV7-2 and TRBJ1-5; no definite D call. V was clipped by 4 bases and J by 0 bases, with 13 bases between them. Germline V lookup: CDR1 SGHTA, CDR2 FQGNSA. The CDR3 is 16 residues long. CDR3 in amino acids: CASSSKGAGSNQPQHF. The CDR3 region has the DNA TGTGCCAGCAGCTCGAAGGGCGCGGGTAGCAATCAGCCCCAGCATTTT.

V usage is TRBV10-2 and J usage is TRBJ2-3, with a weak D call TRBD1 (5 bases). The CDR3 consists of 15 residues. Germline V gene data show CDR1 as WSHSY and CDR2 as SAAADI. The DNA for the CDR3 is TGCGCGGACACCCCACAGCGCCCCGGCACAGATACGCAGTATTTT. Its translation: CADTPQRPGTDTQYF.

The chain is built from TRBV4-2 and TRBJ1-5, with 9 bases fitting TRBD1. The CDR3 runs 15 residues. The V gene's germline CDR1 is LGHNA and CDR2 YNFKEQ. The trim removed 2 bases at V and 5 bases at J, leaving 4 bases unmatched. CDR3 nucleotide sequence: TGTGCCAGCAGCCAAATGGACAGGGGCGATCAGCCCCAGCATTTT. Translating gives CASSQMDRGDQPQHF.

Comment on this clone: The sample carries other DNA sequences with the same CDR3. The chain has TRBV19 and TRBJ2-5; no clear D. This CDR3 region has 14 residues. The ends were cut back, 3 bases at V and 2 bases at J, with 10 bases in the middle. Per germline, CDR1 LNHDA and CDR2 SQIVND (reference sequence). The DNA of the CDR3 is TGTGCCAGTAGTATTCTCTCCGGGCAAGAGACCCAGTACTTC. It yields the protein CASSILSGQETQYF.

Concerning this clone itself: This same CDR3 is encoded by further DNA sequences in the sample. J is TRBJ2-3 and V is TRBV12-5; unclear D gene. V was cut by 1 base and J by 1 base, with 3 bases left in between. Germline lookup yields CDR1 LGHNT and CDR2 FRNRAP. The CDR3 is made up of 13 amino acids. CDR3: CASGLAGTDTQYF. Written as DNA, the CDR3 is TGTGCTAGTGGTTTGGCGGGCACAGATACGCAGTATTTT.

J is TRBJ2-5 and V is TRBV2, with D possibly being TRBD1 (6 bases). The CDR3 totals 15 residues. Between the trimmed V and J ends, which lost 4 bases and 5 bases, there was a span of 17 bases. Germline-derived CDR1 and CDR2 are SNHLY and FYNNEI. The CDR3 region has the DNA TGTGCCAGCAGTGCAATGGGGGCAGGCGGGGAGACCCAGTACTTC. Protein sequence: CASSAMGAGGETQYF.

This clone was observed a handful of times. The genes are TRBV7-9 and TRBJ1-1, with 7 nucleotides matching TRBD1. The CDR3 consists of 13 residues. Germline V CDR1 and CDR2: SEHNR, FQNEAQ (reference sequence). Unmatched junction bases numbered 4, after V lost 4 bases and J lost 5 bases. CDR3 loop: CASSSGGQTEAFF. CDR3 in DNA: TGTGCCAGCAGCTCAGGGGGGCAGACTGAAGCTTTCTTT.

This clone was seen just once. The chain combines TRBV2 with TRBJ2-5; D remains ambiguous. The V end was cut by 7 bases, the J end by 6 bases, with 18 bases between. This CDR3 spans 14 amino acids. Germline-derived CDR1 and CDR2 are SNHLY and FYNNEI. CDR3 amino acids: CASTPTSARQTQYF. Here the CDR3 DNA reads TGTGCCAGCACCCCAACTTCAGCGCGGCAGACCCAGTACTTC.

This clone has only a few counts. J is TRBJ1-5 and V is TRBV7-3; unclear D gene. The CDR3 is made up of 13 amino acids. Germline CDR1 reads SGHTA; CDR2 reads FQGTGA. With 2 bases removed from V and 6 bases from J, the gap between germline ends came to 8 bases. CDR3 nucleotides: TGTGCCAGCAGCTTATCGTCAGTTCAGCCCCAGCATTTT. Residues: CASSLSSVQPQHF.

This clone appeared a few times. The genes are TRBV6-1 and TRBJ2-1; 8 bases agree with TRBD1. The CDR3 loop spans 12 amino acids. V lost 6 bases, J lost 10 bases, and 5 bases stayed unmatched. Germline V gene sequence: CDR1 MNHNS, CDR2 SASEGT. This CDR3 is CASSPRGREQFF. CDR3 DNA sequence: TGTGCCAGCAGCCCCAGGGGGCGAGAGCAGTTCTTC.

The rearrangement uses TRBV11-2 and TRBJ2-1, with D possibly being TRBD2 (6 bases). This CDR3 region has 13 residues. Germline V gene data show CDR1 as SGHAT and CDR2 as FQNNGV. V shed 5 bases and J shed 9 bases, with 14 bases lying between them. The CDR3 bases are TGTGCCAGCAGCCCTGGACTACCCCGTGAGCAGTTCTTC. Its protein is CASSPGLPREQFF.

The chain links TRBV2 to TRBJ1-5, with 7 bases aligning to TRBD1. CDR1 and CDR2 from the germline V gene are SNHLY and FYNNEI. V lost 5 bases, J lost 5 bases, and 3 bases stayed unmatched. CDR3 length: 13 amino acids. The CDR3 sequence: CASSPGGDQPQHF. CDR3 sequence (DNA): TGTGCCAGCAGTCCAGGGGGGGATCAGCCCCAGCATTTT.

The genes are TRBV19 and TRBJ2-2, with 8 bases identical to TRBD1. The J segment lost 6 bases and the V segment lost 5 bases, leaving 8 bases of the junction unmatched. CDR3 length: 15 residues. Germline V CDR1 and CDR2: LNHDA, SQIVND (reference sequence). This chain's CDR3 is CASSPMDRDAGELFF. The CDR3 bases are TGTGCCAGTAGTCCCATGGACAGGGACGCCGGGGAGCTGTTTTTT.

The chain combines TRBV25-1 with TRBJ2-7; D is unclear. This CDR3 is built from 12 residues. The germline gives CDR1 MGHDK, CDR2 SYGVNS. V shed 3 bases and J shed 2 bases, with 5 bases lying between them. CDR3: CASSDKPYEQYF. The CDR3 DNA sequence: TGTGCCAGCAGTGACAAGCCCTACGAGCAGTACTTC.

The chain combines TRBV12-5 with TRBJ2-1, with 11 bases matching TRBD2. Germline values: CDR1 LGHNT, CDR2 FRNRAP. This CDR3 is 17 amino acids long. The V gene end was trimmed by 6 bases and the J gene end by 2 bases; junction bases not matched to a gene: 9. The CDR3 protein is CASGPAGLAGAYNEQFF. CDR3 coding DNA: TGTGCTAGTGGCCCCGCAGGACTAGCGGGCGCCTACAATGAGCAGTTCTTC.

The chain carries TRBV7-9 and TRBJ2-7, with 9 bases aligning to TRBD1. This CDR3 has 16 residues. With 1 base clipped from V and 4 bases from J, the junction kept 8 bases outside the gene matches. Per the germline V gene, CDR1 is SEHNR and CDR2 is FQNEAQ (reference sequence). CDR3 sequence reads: CASSLVRVGQGYEQYF. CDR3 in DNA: TGTGCCAGCAGCTTAGTTAGAGTCGGACAGGGGTACGAGCAGTACTTC.

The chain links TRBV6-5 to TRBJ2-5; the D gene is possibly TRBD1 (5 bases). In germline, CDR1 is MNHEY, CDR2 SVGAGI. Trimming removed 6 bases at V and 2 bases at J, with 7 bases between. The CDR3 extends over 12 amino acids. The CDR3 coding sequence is TGTGCCAGCAGAGGGGTACAAGAGACCCAGTACTTC. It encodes CASRGVQETQYF.

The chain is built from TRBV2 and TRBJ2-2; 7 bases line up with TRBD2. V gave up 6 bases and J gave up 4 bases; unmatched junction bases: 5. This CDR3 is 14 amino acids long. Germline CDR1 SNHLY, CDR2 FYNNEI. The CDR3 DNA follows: TGTGCCAGCAGGAGGGGACTAAGCACCGGGGAGCTGTTTTTT. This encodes CASRRGLSTGELFF. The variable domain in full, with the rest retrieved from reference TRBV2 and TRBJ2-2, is EPEVTQTPSHQVTQMGQEVILRCVPISNHLYFYWYRQILGQKVEFLVSFYNNEISEKSEIFDDQFSVERPDGSNFTLKIRSTKLEDSAMYFCASRRGLSTGELFFGEGSRLTVL.

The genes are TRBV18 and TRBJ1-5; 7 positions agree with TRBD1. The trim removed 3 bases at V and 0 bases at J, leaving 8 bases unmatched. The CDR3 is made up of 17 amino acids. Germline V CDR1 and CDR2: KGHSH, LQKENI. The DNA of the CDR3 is TGTGCCAGCTCACCGGGCCTATACAGGGGTAGCAATCAGCCCCAGCATTTT. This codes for CASSPGLYRGSNQPQHF.